This paragraph reports one T cell receptor (beta chain). In this CDR3 the conserved last residue, phenylalanine or tryptophan, is missing, so a read error is likely. Amplified TCR beta CDR3 regions came from RNA transcripts. The primer set for the first-round RT-PCR of the TCR CDR3 was HTBI. TCRdb analysed the multiplex PCR reads with MiXCR anew, one entry per CDR3 protein. The table lists fewer than 900,000 distinct CDR3 sequences, 16% of them singletons, with approximately 8% in the top ten. This record comes from a study of T cells in Graves' hyperthyroidism and ophthalmopathy. Each patient was aged 18 to 65 and had newly diagnosed hyperthyroidism of under 2 months' duration. Diagnoses were made from clinical symptoms, serum measures (thyroxine and TRAb), thyroid ultrasound and orbital computed tomography. The CDR3 covers 15 residues. The V gene end was trimmed by 6 bases and the J gene end by 4 bases; junction bases not matched to a gene: 9. The germline gives CDR1 SNHLY, CDR2 FYNNEI.

This chain links TRBV2 with TRBJ1-1; 9 nucleotides agree with TRBD1. The sequence was collected from a man in his late teens or twenties with Graves' hyperthyroidism. Input material: blood. CDR3 sequence reads: CASSAYYRGRTEAFS. The CDR3 DNA reads as TGTGCCAGCAGCGCATACTACAGGGGGCGCACTGAAGCTTTCTCT.